A selection of T cell receptor beta chains follows, all from one sample in a study of blood T cell repertoires in COVID-19. Using immunoSEQ multiplex PCR, the repertoire was profiled, and TCRdb retains in-frame clones only, with some absent. The top ten clones hold less than 2.5% of a sample with fewer than 350,000 clones, approximately 83% of them seen once. The sample was PBMCs or T cells enriched from blood (not recorded which). These receptors were collected from a young man who had recovered from COVID-19. Both conserved end residues are part of each CDR3. D genes are given only for firm matches. Size tells how often a clone was seen (once, few, many) or the class of an expanded clone, and some rows leave it out.

D: TRBD1; J: TRBJ2-3; V: TRBV11-2; size: NA; CDR3: CASSLLRGQRTDTQYF; DNA: TGTGCCAGCAGCCTCCTCAGGGGACAGAGGACAGATACGCAGTATTTT
D: NA; J: TRBJ2-1; V: TRBV5-6; size: NA; CDR3: CASSLGYTSYNEQFF; DNA: TGTGCCAGCAGCTTGGGTTACACAAGCTACAATGAGCAGTTCTTC
D: NA; J: TRBJ1-2; V: TRBV29-1; size: once; CDR3: CSVDVGKTGTNYGYTF; DNA: TGCAGCGTTGACGTTGGAAAGACGGGGACTAACTATGGCTACACCTTC
D: NA; J: TRBJ1-1; V: TRBV14; size: NA; CDR3: CASSQVLKTLF; DNA: TGTGCCAGCAGCCAAGTGTTAAAGACTCTCTTT
D: TRBD1; J: TRBJ2-3; V: TRBV15; size: NA; CDR3: CATSRALTGGFTDTQYF; DNA: TGTGCCACCAGCAGGGCTCTGACAGGGGGCTTCACAGATACGCAGTATTTT
D: TRBD1; J: TRBJ1-1; V: TRBV24-1; size: once; CDR3: CATSDPGQGNTEAFF; DNA: TGTGCCACCAGTGATCCGGGACAGGGAAACACTGAAGCTTTCTTT
D: TRBD2; J: TRBJ2-3; V: TRBV5-1; size: NA; CDR3: CASSPAPSGGAPDTQYF; DNA: TGCGCCAGCAGCCCTGCTCCTAGCGGGGGGGCCCCAGATACGCAGTATTTT
D: TRBD2; J: TRBJ2-1; V: TRBV5-1; size: NA; CDR3: CASRILLAGGPVDEQFF; DNA: TGCGCCAGCAGGATCTTGCTAGCGGGGGGGCCGGTCGATGAGCAGTTCTTC
D: TRBD1; J: TRBJ2-7; V: TRBV6-5; size: NA; CDR3: CASRPPGQTLRWQYF; DNA: TGTGCCAGCAGACCGCCGGGACAGACACTACGATGGCAGTACTTC
D: TRBD1; J: TRBJ1-2; V: TRBV9; size: NA; CDR3: CASSPWTGGQNGYTF; DNA: TGTGCCAGCAGCCCCTGGACAGGGGGCCAGAATGGCTACACCTTC